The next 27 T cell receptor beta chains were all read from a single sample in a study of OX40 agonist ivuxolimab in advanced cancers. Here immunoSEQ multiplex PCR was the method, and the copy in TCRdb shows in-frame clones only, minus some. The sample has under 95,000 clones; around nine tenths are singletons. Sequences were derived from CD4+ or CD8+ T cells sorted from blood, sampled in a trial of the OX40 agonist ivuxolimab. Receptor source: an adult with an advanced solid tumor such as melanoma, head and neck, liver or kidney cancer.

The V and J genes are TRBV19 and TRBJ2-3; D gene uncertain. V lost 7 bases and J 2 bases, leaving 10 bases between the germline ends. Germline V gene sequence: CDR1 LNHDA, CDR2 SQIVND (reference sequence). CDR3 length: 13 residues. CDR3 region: CASKNGNTDTQYF. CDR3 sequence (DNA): TGTGCCAGTAAGAACGGAAACACAGATACGCAGTATTTT.

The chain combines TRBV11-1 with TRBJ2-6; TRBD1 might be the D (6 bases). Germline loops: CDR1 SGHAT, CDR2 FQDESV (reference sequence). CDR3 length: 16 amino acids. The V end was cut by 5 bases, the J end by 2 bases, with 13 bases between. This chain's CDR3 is CASSLDRNPGANVLTF. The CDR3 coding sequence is TGTGCCAGCAGCCTGGACAGAAATCCTGGGGCCAACGTCCTGACTTTC.

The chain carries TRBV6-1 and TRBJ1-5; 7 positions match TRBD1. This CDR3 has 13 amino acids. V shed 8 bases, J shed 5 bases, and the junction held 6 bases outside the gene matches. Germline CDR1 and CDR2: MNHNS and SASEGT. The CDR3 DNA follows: TGTGCCAGCCTACAGGGGAGGGATCAGCCCCAGCATTTT. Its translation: CASLQGRDQPQHF.

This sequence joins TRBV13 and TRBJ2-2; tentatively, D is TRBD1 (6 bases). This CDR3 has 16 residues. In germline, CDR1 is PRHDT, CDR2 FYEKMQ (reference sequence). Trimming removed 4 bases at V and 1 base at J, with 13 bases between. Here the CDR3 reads CASSWSRTENTGELFF. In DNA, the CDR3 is TGTGCCAGCAGCTGGAGTCGGACAGAGAACACCGGGGAGCTGTTTTTT.

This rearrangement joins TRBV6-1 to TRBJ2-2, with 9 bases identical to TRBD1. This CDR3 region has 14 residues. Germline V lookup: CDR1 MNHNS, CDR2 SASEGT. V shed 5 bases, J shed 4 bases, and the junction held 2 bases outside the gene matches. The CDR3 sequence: CASSWDRATGELFF. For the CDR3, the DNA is TGTGCCAGCAGTTGGGACAGGGCCACCGGGGAGCTGTTTTTT.

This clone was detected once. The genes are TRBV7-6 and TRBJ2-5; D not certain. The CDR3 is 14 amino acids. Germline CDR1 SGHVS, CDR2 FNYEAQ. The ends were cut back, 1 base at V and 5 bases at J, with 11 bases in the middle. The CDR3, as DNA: TGTGCCAGCAGCTTAGTCCAGGTGGGGGAGACCCAGTACTTC. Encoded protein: CASSLVQVGETQYF.

In DNA, the CDR3 is TGTGCCAGCGAAGGTCAGCCCCAGCATTTT. Amino acid sequence: CASEGQPQHF. The chain recombines TRBV4-2 with TRBJ1-5; D uncertain. The CDR3 sequence is 10 residues long. Trimming removed 8 bases at V and 6 bases at J, with 5 bases between. Germline CDR1 reads LGHNA; CDR2 reads YNFKEQ.

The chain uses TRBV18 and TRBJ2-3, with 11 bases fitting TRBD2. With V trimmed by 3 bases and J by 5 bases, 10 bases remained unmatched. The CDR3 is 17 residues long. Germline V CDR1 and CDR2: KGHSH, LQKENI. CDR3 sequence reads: CASSPYLAGGPEDTQYF. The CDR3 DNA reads TGTGCCAGCTCACCCTACTTAGCGGGGGGGCCTGAAGATACGCAGTATTTT. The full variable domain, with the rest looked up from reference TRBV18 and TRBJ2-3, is NAGVMQNPRHLVRRRGQEARLRCSPMKGHSHVYWYRQLPEEGLKFMVYLQKENIIDESGMPKERFSAEFPKEGPSILRIQQVVRGDSAAYFCASSPYLAGGPEDTQYFGPGTRLTVL.

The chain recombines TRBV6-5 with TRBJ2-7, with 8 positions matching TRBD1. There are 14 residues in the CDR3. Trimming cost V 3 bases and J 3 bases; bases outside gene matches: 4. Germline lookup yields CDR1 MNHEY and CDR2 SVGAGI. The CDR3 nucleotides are TGTGCCAGCAGTTATTTGGACAGGGACTACGAGCAGTACTTC. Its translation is CASSYLDRDYEQYF.

The CDR3 loop reads CASSAGGQRLQHF. The CDR3 region has the DNA TGCGCCAGCAGCGCCGGGGGTCAAAGGCTTCAGCATTTT. V gene TRBV4-1 combines with J gene TRBJ1-5, with D perhaps matching TRBD1 (5 bases). This CDR3 contains 13 residues. From germline, CDR1 is MGHRA and CDR2 YSYEKL. Trimming took 5 bases from V and 13 from J, leaving 18 bases between them.

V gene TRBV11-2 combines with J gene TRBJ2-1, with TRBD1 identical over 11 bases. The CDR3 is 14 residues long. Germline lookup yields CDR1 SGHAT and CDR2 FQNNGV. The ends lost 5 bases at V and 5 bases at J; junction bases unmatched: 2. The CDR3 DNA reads TGTGCCAGCAGCCGGGACAGGGGGGACAATGAGCAGTTCTTC. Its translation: CASSRDRGDNEQFF.

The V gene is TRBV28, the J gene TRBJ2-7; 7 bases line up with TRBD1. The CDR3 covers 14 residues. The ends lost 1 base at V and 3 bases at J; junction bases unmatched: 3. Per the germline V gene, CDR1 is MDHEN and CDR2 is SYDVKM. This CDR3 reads CASSLSAGGYEQYF. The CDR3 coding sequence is TGTGCCAGCAGTTTATCTGCAGGGGGCTACGAGCAGTACTTC.

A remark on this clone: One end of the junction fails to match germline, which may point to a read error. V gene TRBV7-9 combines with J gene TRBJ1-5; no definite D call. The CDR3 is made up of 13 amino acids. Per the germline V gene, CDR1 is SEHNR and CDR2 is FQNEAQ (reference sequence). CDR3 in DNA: TGTGCCAGCAGCTTAGAGAGCACTCAGCCCCAGCATTTT. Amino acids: CASSLESTQPQHF.

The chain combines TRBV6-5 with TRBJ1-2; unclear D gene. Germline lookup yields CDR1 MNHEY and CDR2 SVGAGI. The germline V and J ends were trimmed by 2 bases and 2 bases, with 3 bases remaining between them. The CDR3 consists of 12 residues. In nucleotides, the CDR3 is TGTGCCAGCAGTTACCGGAACTATGGCTACACCTTC. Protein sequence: CASSYRNYGYTF.

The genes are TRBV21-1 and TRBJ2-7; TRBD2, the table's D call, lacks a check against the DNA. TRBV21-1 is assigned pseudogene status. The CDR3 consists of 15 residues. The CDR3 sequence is CASSKGRGPSYEQYF. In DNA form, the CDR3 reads TGTGCCAGCAGCAAAGGGAGAGGGCCCTCCTACGAGCAGTACTTC.

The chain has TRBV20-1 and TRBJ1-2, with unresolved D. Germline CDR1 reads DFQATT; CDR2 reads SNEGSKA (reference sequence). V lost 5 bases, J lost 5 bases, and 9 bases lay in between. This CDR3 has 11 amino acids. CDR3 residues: CSASTDYGYTF. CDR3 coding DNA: TGCAGTGCTTCGACTGATTATGGCTACACCTTC.

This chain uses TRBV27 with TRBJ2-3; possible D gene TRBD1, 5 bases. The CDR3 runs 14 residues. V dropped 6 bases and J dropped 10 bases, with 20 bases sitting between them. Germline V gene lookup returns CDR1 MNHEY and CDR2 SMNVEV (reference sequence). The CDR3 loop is CASSPSLRGGAQYF. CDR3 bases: TGTGCCAGCAGCCCCTCCCTAAGGGGTGGGGCGCAGTATTTT.

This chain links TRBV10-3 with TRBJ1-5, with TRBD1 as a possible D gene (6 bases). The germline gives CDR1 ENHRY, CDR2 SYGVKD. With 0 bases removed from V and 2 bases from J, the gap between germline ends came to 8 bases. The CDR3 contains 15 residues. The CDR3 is CAISESQGGNQPQHF. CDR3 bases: TGTGCCATCAGTGAGTCACAGGGAGGCAATCAGCCCCAGCATTTT.

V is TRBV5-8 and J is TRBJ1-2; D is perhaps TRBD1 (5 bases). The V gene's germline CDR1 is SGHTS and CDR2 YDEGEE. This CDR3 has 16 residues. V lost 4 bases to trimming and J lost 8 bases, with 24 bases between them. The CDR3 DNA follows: TGTGCCAGCAGCCCCACCGCCGGGGGAGTAGTGAGAGGCTACACCTTC. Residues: CASSPTAGGVVRGYTF.

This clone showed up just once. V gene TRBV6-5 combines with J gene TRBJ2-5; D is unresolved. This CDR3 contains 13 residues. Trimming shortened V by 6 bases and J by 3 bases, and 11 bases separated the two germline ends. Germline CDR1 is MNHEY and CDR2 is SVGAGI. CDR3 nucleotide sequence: TGTGCCAGCAGGAACACGCTCGAAGAGACCCAGTACTTC. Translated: CASRNTLEETQYF.

CDR3 in amino acids: CASSSTLTEAFF. The CDR3 region has the DNA TGTGCCAGCAGCTCAACTCTGACTGAAGCTTTCTTT. The V call is TRBV11-1, the J call TRBJ1-1; no firm D call. The ends were cut back, 4 bases at V and 5 bases at J, with 8 bases in the middle. CDR1 SGHAT and CDR2 FQDESV come from the germline V gene (reference sequence). The CDR3 runs to 12 residues.

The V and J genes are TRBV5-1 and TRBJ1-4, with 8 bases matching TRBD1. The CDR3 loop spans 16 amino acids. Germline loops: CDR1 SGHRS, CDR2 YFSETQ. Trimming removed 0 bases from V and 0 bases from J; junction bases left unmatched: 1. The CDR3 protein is CASSLGQGTTNEKLFF. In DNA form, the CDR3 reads TGCGCCAGCAGCTTGGGACAGGGGACAACTAATGAAAAACTGTTTTTT.

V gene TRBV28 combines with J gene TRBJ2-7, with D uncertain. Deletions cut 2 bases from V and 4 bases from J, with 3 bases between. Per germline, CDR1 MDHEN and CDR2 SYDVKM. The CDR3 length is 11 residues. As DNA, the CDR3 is TGTGCCAGCAGTTTAGGATACGAGCAGTACTTC. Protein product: CASSLGYEQYF.

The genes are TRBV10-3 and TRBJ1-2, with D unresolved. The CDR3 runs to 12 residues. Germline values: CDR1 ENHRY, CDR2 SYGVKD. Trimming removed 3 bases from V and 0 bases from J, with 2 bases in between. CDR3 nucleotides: TGTGCCATCAGTGACTCTAACTATGGCTACACCTTC. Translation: CAISDSNYGYTF.

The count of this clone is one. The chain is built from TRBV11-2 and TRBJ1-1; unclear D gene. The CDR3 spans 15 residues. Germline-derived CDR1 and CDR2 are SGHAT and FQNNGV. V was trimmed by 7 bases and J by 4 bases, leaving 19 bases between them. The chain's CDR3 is CASNRPRSGGTEAFF. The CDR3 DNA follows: TGTGCCAGCAACCGACCTCGTTCTGGTGGCACTGAAGCTTTCTTT.

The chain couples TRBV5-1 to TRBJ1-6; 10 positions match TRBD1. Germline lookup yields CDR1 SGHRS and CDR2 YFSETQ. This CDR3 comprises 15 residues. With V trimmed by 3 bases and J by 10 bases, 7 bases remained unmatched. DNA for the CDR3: TGCGCCAGCAGCTGGTCCGGGACAGGGGAATCACCCCTCCACTTT. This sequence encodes CASSWSGTGESPLHF.

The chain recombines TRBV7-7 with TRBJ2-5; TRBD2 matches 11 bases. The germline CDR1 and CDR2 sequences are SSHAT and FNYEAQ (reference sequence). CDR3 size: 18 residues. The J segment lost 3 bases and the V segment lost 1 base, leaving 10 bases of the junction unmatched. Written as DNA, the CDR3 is TGTGCCAGCAGCTTAGGCGTACGGGGTAGCGGGAGGGAAGAGACCCAGTACTTC. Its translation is CASSLGVRGSGREETQYF.